This T cell receptor beta chain appears in the sequencing data of a study of identifying expanded T cells in peripheral blood. Findings and limits, study-wide: Clone count variance between approximately 2-week samples rose with total template count.

With V trimmed by 5 bases and J by 4 bases, 9 bases remained unmatched. Germline V lookup: CDR1 SGHTA, CDR2 FQGNSA. The CDR3 spans 18 residues. Healthy donors had no documented immune events, such as infections, while sampled. Remarks on this clone: Its antigen remains unidentified.

TCRdb's table, derived via immunoSEQ multiplex PCR, lists solely in-frame clones and lacks some. The data hold 70,000 or so clones, with almost 90% observed a single time. Material: blood. The chain links TRBV7-2 to TRBJ2-6; 12 nucleotides match TRBD2. This receptor was taken from a person aged 18-69 years in good health. The chain's CDR3 is CASSPRTSGVGGANVLTF. CDR3 coding DNA: TGTGCCAGCAGCCCCCGGACTAGCGGGGTAGGAGGGGCCAACGTCCTGACTTTC.